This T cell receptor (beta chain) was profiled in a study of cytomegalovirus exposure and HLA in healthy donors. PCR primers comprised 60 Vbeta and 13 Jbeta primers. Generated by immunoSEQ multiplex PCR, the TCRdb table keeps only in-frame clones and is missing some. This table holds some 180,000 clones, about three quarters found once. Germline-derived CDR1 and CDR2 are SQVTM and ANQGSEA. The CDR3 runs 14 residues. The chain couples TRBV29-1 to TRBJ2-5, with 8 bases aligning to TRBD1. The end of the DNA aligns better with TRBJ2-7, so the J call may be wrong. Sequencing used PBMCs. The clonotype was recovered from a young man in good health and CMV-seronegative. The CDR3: CSVVPRDRTNEQYF. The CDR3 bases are TGCAGCGTCGTACCCCGGGACAGGACGAACGAGCAGTACTTC.